This is a list of T cell receptor beta chains from one sample in a study of OX40 agonist ivuxolimab in advanced cancers. The repertoire was sequenced with immunoSEQ multiplex PCR; TCRdb's copy has only in-frame clones and lacks some. The data show tens of thousands of clones, roughly nine tenths seen once. The sample was CD4+ or CD8+ T cells sorted from blood, taken in a trial of the OX40 agonist ivuxolimab. These receptors all stem from an adult with an advanced solid tumor such as melanoma, head and neck, liver or kidney cancer. CDR3s include the opening cysteine and the closing phenylalanine or tryptophan. The D gene is left open where the match is weak. Clone size, where shown, is once, few, many, or a class for clones that have expanded.

J gene,clone size,D gene,V gene,CDR3 DNA,CDR3 protein
TRBJ2-7,NA,TRBD2,TRBV28,TGTGCCAGCAGTTCCCCCGGGGAGGGGAACTCCTACGAGCAGTACTTC,CASSSPGEGNSYEQYF
TRBJ1-5,NA,TRBD1,TRBV7-8,TGTGCCAGCAGCAGAGACAGGGGGCAAAGCAATCAGCCCCAGCATTTT,CASSRDRGQSNQPQHF
TRBJ2-3,NA,TRBD2,TRBV29-1,TGCAGCTCGACCGGGACTAGCGGTAGCACAGATACGCAGTATTTT,CSSTGTSGSTDTQYF
TRBJ2-3,NA,NA,TRBV6-5,TGTGCCAGCAGTACCAAGGTTTCCTATACGCAGTATTTT,CASSTKVSYTQYF
TRBJ2-1,NA,TRBD1,TRBV19,TGTGCCAGTAGTACGACAGGGAACGAGCAGTTCTTC,CASSTTGNEQFF
TRBJ2-7,NA,TRBD1,TRBV5-1,TGCGCCAGCAGCCCGGGACAGGGAACCTCGTCCTACGAGCAGTACTTC,CASSPGQGTSSYEQYF
TRBJ2-1,NA,NA,TRBV15,TGTGCCACCAGCAGAGAGCGGTACGCCTACAATGAGCAGTTCTTC,CATSRERYAYNEQFF
TRBJ1-1,NA,NA,TRBV5-1,TGCGCCAGCAATTCCGGGACGGTGAACACTGAAGCTTTCTTT,CASNSGTVNTEAFF
TRBJ1-2,NA,TRBD1,TRBV7-8,TGTGCCAGCAGCTCATATGGGACAGACTATGGCTACACCTTC,CASSSYGTDYGYTF
TRBJ1-4,NA,NA,TRBV9,TGTGCCAGCAGCGTAGGACTAACTAATGAAAAACTGTTTTTT,CASSVGLTNEKLFF
TRBJ2-2,NA,TRBD1,TRBV27,TGTGCCAGCAGTTTACCTGGGACAGGCCGTCCCGGGGAGCTGTTTTTT,CASSLPGTGRPGELFF
TRBJ1-6,NA,NA,TRBV30,TGTGCCTGGGCTAGTACGAATTCACCCCTCCACTTT,CAWASTNSPLHF
TRBJ2-3,NA,TRBD1,TRBV7-9,TGTGCCAGCAGCTTAGGACAGGGAGTAGGGCGAGATACGCAGTATTTT,CASSLGQGVGRDTQYF
TRBJ1-4,once,NA,TRBV6-5,TGTGCCAGCAGTTACGGGGTTAGGAGGGAAAAACTGTTTTTT,CASSYGVRREKLFF
TRBJ2-1,NA,TRBD2,TRBV27,TGTGCCAGCAGTTTCCTACTAGCGGGAATGCGGGATGAGCAGTTCTTC,CASSFLLAGMRDEQFF
TRBJ2-3,NA,NA,TRBV14,TGTGCCAGCAGCTGCACCCAGGGGCGAGGAATCCGGGAACCCACAGATACGCAGTATTTT,CASSCTQGRGIREPTDTQYF
TRBJ1-1,NA,NA,TRBV12-5,TGTGCTAGTGGTTTAATTGCGGGTACTGAAGCTTTCTTT,CASGLIAGTEAFF
TRBJ2-3,once,NA,TRBV28,TGTGCCAGCAGTTTTTGGCAGTTGGGCACAGATACGCAGTATTTT,CASSFWQLGTDTQYF
TRBJ1-2,NA,TRBD1,TRBV4-1,TGCGCCAGCAGCCATGATAAAGGGACAGTAAAGTCCCTTGGCTATGGCTACACCTTC,CASSHDKGTVKSLGYGYTF
TRBJ2-3,NA,NA,TRBV4-1,TGCGCCAGCAGCCAAGACAGCACAGATACGCAGTATTTT,CASSQDSTDTQYF
TRBJ2-1,NA,NA,TRBV10-3,TGTGCCATCAGTGAGAGGGACTTCAATGAGCAGTTCTTC,CAISERDFNEQFF
TRBJ2-1,NA,NA,TRBV20-1,TGCAGTGCTAGAGGGCGGAATGAGCAGTTCTTC,CSARGRNEQFF
TRBJ2-5,NA,TRBD1,TRBV9,TGTGCCAGCAGCCCTCCCCCCCGTACAGGGGCTTACCAAGAGACCCAGTACTTC,CASSPPPRTGAYQETQYF
TRBJ1-2,NA,NA,TRBV5-6,TGTGCCAGCAGCTTGAGGCGGGTGGGCCAGGGTGGCTACACCTTC,CASSLRRVGQGGYTF
TRBJ1-1,NA,TRBD1,TRBV27,TGTGCCAGCAGCCGGGACAGGGTGAACACTGAAGCTTTCTTT,CASSRDRVNTEAFF
TRBJ2-1,NA,NA,TRBV10-3,TGTGCCATCAGAGAAGGCAATGAGCAGTTCTTC,CAIREGNEQFF
TRBJ1-1,NA,NA,TRBV27,TGTGCCAGCAGAACTTATCGGACAGATAACACTGAAGCTTTCTTT,CASRTYRTDNTEAFF
TRBJ2-1,NA,TRBD1,TRBV14,TGTGCCAGCAGCCAATATATTTCCAGGGGGCGGGATGAGCAGTTCTTC,CASSQYISRGRDEQFF
TRBJ1-4,NA,NA,TRBV2,TGTGCCAGCAGTGGGGGCAATAATGAAAAACTGTTTTTT,CASSGGNNEKLFF
TRBJ2-7,NA,NA,TRBV15,TGTGCCACCAGCAGGGACGGCTACGAGCAGTACTTC,CATSRDGYEQYF
TRBJ2-5,few,TRBD2,TRBV28,TGTGCCAGCAGTCCTACCCGACTAGCGGGAGGTGGAGAGACCCAGTACTTC,CASSPTRLAGGGETQYF
TRBJ2-1,NA,NA,TRBV27,TGTGCCAGCAGTTTCGTGGGTGCTGGGGCCAATGAGCAGTTCTTC,CASSFVGAGANEQFF
TRBJ2-5,NA,TRBD2,TRBV11-2,TGTGCCAGCAGCCCTGGACTAGCGGGAGGAGAGACCCAGTACTTC,CASSPGLAGGETQYF
TRBJ1-5,NA,NA,TRBV4-2,TGTGCCAGCAGCCAAGTGGACAGAGACAATCAGCCCCAGCATTTT,CASSQVDRDNQPQHF
TRBJ1-3,NA,NA,TRBV6-5,TGTGCCACGAGGGGGGGGGCGATAACTGGAAACACCATATATTTT,CATRGGAITGNTIYF
TRBJ1-2,NA,NA,TRBV29-1,TGCAGCGTTGAAAGGGGTCTTGGTGAACATGGCTACACCTTC,CSVERGLGEHGYTF
TRBJ2-1,NA,NA,TRBV7-3,TGTGCCAGCAGCCTGACCCTATACAATGAGCAGTTCTTC,CASSLTLYNEQFF
TRBJ1-2,NA,NA,TRBV14,TGTGCCAGTTCGAAAGACGTCGCCTATGGCTACACCTTC,CASSKDVAYGYTF
TRBJ2-7,once,TRBD2,TRBV6-6,TGTGCCAGCTCCGGGACTAGCGTGTCCTACGAGCAGTACTTC,CASSGTSVSYEQYF
TRBJ2-7,NA,NA,TRBV6-6,TGTGCCAGCAGATCCTCCGCGGACAGACTCTACGAGCAGTACTTC,CASRSSADRLYEQYF
TRBJ2-5,NA,TRBD2,TRBV6-1,TGTGCCAGCAGTGAATCCCTTGGGACTAGCGGGTATCAAGAGACCCAGTACTTC,CASSESLGTSGYQETQYF
TRBJ2-4,once,NA,TRBV9,TGTGCCAGCAGCCCCCCGGGCAGGTTAAACATTCAGTACTTC,CASSPPGRLNIQYF